Following are 15 T cell receptor beta chains from one sample sequenced in a study of ipilimumab plus nivolumab after autologous stem cell transplantation. Produced via immunoSEQ multiplex PCR; TCRdb's table is partial and in-frame only. The data hold 20,000 to 25,000 clones, with approximately 86% observed a single time. Source: PBMCs, taken in a trial of ipilimumab plus nivolumab as post-transplant consolidation. All receptors derive from a male donor with diffuse large B-cell lymphoma.

CDR3 in amino acids: CAISEADRNNYGYTF. CDR3 in DNA: TGTGCCATCAGTGAGGCGGACAGGAATAACTATGGCTACACCTTC. The V and J genes are TRBV10-3 and TRBJ1-2, with 7 bases lining up with TRBD1. J gave up 1 base and V 2 bases, and 4 bases lay outside the gene matches. Germline CDR1 reads ENHRY; CDR2 reads SYGVKD. This CDR3 spans 15 amino acids.

The chain couples TRBV27 to TRBJ2-5, with 11 bases lining up with TRBD2. The CDR3 has 15 residues. V was pared by 1 base and J by 7 bases, with 5 bases of the junction left unmatched. CDR1 is MNHEY and CDR2 is SMNVEV in the germline V gene (reference sequence). The CDR3 spells CASSLLAGGRGTQYF. The CDR3 DNA is TGTGCCAGCAGTTTATTAGCGGGGGGGCGCGGGACCCAGTACTTC.

The rearrangement joins TRBV6-5 to TRBJ1-1; no clear D gene. V gave up 5 bases and J gave up 1 base, with 11 bases separating them. In germline, CDR1 is MNHEY, CDR2 SVGAGI. There are 14 residues in the CDR3. For the CDR3, the DNA is TGTGCCAGCAGTCTTCTTAGTTCGAACACTGAAGCTTTCTTT. Protein sequence: CASSLLSSNTEAFF.

J is TRBJ1-1 and V is TRBV5-6; D gene unclear. The CDR3 contains 14 residues. Trimming took off 1 base at V and 0 bases at J, with 7 bases between the two ends. Germline assignment: CDR1 SGHDT and CDR2 YYEEEE. The CDR3 DNA reads TGTGCCAGCAGCTTGCTCAGGTTGAACACTGAAGCTTTCTTT. Translating gives CASSLLRLNTEAFF.

J is TRBJ2-7 and V is TRBV13, with 8 bases lining up with TRBD1. This CDR3 has 15 residues. J gave up 6 bases and V 7 bases, and 14 bases lay outside the gene matches. Germline-derived CDR1 and CDR2 are PRHDT and FYEKMQ (reference sequence). CDR3 nucleotides: TGTGCCAGCATCGTCTCTGGTCAGGGGGCGATCGAGCAGTACTTC. As protein: CASIVSGQGAIEQYF.

The V call is TRBV2, the J call TRBJ1-2; 10 positions match TRBD1. The trim removed 7 bases at V and 6 bases at J, leaving 8 bases unmatched. This CDR3 has 14 residues. Germline V lookup: CDR1 SNHLY, CDR2 FYNNEI. CDR3 residues: CASTDPGTGDGYTF. CDR3 in DNA: TGTGCCAGCACCGATCCCGGGACAGGGGATGGCTACACCTTC. Supplemented by reference TRBV2 and TRBJ1-2, the full variable domain reads EPEVTQTPSHQVTQMGQEVILRCVPISNHLYFYWYRQILGQKVEFLVSFYNNEISEKSEIFDDQFSVERPDGSNFTLKIRSTKLEDSAMYFCASTDPGTGDGYTFGSGTRLTVV.

This sequence joins TRBV4-3 and TRBJ2-1; possibly TRBD2 for D (7 bases). This CDR3 region has 15 residues. Trimming left V 1 base short and J 8 bases short, with 15 bases between. Germline-derived CDR1 and CDR2 are LGHNA and YSLEER. The CDR3 DNA follows: TGCGCCAGCAGCCAAGGGGGGGGGCCAGGGCATGAGCAGTTCTTC. Residues: CASSQGGGPGHEQFF.

The chain employs TRBV18 and TRBJ2-7; no clear D. CDR1 and CDR2 (germline): KGHSH, LQKENI. The length of the CDR3 is 13 residues. Trimming left V 0 bases short and J 4 bases short, with 7 bases between. The CDR3 DNA sequence: TGTGCCAGCTCACCACCCGACGATTACGAGCAGTACTTC. Protein product: CASSPPDDYEQYF.

V is TRBV4-1 and J is TRBJ2-4, with a possible D match to TRBD1 (6 bases). The length of the CDR3 is 18 residues. The ends were cut back, 0 bases at V and 3 bases at J, with 18 bases in the middle. The germline gives CDR1 MGHRA, CDR2 YSYEKL. The CDR3 region is CASSQDLGDTRNKNIQYF. The CDR3 DNA follows: TGCGCCAGCAGCCAAGATCTGGGGGACACCAGGAACAAAAACATTCAGTACTTC.

The J gene is TRBJ2-4, the V gene TRBV5-4; D may be TRBD1 or TRBD2 (6 bases each). This CDR3 has 13 residues. Germline CDR1 is SGHNT and CDR2 is YYREEE (reference sequence). Trimming left V 5 bases short and J 10 bases short, with 16 bases between. Here the CDR3 DNA reads TGTGCCAGCAGTCGGCGGGACGACAGGATTCAGTACTTC. Translated: CASSRRDDRIQYF.

V is TRBV7-6 and J is TRBJ2-2, with D perhaps TRBD1 (5 bases). Germline V CDR1 and CDR2: SGHVS, FNYEAQ. The CDR3 consists of 14 residues. The V end was cut by 5 bases, the J end by 4 bases, with 11 bases between. CDR3 coding DNA: TGTGCCAGCAGCCCCCGACAGATCACCGGGGAGCTGTTTTTT. It is translated as CASSPRQITGELFF.

The V and J genes are TRBV4-3 and TRBJ1-1, with a possible D match to TRBD1 (5 bases). Trimming cost V 2 bases and J 5 bases, with 12 bases left between them. There are 14 residues in the CDR3. Per the germline V gene, CDR1 is LGHNA and CDR2 is YSLEER. The CDR3 sequence: CASSQLVRGTEAFF. The DNA for the CDR3 is TGCGCCAGCAGCCAATTGGTACGGGGGACTGAAGCTTTCTTT.

The chain employs TRBV6-5 and TRBJ1-6, with a weak D call TRBD1 (6 bases). The CDR3 extends over 14 amino acids. V was pared by 1 base and J by 7 bases, with 8 bases between. Germline CDR1 MNHEY, CDR2 SVGAGI. This CDR3 is CASSYFQGNSPLHF. CDR3 sequence (DNA): TGTGCCAGCAGTTACTTCCAGGGGAATTCACCCCTCCACTTT.

The chain employs TRBV4-2 and TRBJ2-1; 7 bases map to TRBD2. The V gene end was trimmed by 4 bases and the J gene end by 3 bases; junction bases not matched to a gene: 6. Germline CDR1 is LGHNA and CDR2 is YNFKEQ. This CDR3 spans 15 amino acids. The CDR3 sequence: CASSPTWGGYNEQFF. The CDR3 DNA reads TGTGCCAGCAGCCCAACTTGGGGGGGCTACAATGAGCAGTTCTTC.

This clone has just one count. The V call is TRBV29-1, the J call TRBJ1-2, with 9 bases identical to TRBD1. Germline CDR1 reads SQVTM; CDR2 reads ANQGSEA. The CDR3 is 13 residues long. V dropped 7 bases and J dropped 5; count of bases not matched to a gene: 8. The CDR3 loop reads CSAIAGQGYGYTF. The CDR3 bases are TGCAGCGCCATAGCCGGACAGGGGTATGGCTACACCTTC.